This T cell receptor beta chain is drawn from a study of T cell changes during pregnancy in multiple sclerosis. V was clipped by 5 bases and J by 4 bases, with 9 bases between them. CDR1 and CDR2 (germline): SEHNR, FQNEAQ (reference sequence). The CDR3 length is 13 residues. The assay was immunoSEQ multiplex PCR, and TCRdb's table has in-frame clones only and misses some. The sample shows roughly 38,000 clones, 92% of them seen only once. The material sequenced was CD8+ T cells from peripheral blood mononuclear cells, taken before pregnancy. The chain recombines TRBV7-9 with TRBJ1-5; a weak D match, TRBD1 (5 bases). The clonotype originates from a female donor with multiple sclerosis, enrolled in a pregnancy study. CDR3 residues: CASSPGSNQPQHF. The CDR3 bases are TGTGCCAGCAGCCCAGGGTCTAATCAGCCCCAGCATTTT.